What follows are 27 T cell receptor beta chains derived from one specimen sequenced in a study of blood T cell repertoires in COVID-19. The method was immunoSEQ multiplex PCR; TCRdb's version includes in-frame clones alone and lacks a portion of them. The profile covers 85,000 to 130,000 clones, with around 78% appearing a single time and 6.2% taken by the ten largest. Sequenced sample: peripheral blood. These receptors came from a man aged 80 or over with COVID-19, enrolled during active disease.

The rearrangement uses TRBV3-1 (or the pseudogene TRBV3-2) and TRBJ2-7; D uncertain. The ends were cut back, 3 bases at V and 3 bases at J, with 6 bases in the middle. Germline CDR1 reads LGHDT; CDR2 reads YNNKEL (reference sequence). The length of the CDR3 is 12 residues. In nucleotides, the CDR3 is TGTGCCAGCAGCCATGGAGTCTACGAGCAGTACTTC. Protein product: CASSHGVYEQYF.

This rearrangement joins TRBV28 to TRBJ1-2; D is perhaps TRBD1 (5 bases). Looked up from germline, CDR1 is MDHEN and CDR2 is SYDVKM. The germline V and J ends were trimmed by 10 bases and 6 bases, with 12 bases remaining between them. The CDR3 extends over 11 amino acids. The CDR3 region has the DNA TGTGCCATTACGGCGGGGGATGGCTACACCTTC. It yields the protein CAITAGDGYTF.

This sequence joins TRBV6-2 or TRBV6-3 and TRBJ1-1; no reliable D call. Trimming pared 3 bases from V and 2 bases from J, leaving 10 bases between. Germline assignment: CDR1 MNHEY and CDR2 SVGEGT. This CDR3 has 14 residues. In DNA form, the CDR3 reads TGTGCCAGCAGTTATTTTTATATCAACACTGAAGCTTTCTTT. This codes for CASSYFYINTEAFF.

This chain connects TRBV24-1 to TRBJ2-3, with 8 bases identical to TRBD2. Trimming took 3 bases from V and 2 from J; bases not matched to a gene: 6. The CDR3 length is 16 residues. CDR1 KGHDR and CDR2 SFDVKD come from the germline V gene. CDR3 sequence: CATSDGAGGVTDTQYF. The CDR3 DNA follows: TGTGCCACCAGTGATGGCGCGGGAGGCGTCACAGATACGCAGTATTTT.

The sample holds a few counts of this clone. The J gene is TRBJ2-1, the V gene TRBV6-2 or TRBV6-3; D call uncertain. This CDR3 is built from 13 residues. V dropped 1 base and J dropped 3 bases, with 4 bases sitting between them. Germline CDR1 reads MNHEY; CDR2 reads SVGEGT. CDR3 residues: CASSYFIYNEQFF. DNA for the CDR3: TGTGCCAGCAGTTACTTCATCTACAATGAGCAGTTCTTC.

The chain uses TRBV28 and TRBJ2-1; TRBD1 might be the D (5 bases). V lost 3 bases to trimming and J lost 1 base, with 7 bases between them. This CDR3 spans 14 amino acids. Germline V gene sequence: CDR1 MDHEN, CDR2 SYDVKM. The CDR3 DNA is TGTGCCAGCAGTTTTCGACAGTCCTACAATGAGCAGTTCTTC. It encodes CASSFRQSYNEQFF.

CDR3 residues: CASSVGQTYGYTF. The CDR3 DNA sequence: TGTGCCAGTAGCGTAGGACAGACCTATGGCTACACCTTC. The chain couples TRBV19 to TRBJ1-2, with a possible D match to TRBD1 (6 bases). There are 13 residues in the CDR3. Germline CDR1 and CDR2: LNHDA and SQIVND (reference sequence). The germline V and J ends were trimmed by 6 bases and 4 bases, with 12 bases remaining between them.

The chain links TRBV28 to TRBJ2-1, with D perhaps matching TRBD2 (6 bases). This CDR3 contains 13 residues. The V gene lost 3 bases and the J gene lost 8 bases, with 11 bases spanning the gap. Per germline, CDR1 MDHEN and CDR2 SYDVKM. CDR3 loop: CASSLTGRYEQFF. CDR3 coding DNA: TGTGCCAGCAGTTTGACGGGGAGGTATGAGCAGTTCTTC.

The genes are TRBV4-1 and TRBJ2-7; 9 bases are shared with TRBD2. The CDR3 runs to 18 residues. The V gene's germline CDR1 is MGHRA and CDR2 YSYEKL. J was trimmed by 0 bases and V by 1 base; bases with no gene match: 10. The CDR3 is CASSQAPPTSGDSYEQYF. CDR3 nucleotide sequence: TGCGCCAGCAGCCAAGCCCCTCCGACTAGCGGCGACTCCTACGAGCAGTACTTC.

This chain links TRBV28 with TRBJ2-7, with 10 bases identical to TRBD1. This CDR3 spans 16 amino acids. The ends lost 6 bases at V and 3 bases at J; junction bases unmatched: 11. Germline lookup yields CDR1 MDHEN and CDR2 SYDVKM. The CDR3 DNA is TGTGCCAGCAGCTCCATTGGACAGGGGGATATCTACGAGCAGTACTTC. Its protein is CASSSIGQGDIYEQYF.

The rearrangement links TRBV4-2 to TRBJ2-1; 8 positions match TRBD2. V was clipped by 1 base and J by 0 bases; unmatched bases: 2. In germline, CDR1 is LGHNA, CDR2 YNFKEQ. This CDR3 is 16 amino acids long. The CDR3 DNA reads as TGTGCCAGCAGCCAAGGGGGGACTAGCTCCTACAATGAGCAGTTCTTC. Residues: CASSQGGTSSYNEQFF.

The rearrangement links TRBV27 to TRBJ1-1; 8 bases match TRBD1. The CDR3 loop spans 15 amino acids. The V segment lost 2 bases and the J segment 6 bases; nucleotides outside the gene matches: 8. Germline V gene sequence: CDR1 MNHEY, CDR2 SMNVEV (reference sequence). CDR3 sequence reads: CASSLTRTGSPEAFF. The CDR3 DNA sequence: TGTGCCAGCAGTTTAACGCGGACAGGGTCCCCTGAAGCTTTCTTT.

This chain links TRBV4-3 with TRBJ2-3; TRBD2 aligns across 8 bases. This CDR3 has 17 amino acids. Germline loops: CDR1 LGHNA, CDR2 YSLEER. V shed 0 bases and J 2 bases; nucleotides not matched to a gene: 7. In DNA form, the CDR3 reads TGCGCCAGCAGCCAAGATCGGGAACTAGCGGCCACAGATACGCAGTATTTT. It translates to CASSQDRELAATDTQYF.

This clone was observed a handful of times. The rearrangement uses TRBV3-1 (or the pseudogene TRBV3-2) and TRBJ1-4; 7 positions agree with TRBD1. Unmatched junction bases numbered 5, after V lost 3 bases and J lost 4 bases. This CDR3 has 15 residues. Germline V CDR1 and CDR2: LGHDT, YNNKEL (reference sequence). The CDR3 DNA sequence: TGTGCCAGCAGCCACCGGGACAGTTTTAATGAAAAACTGTTTTTT. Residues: CASSHRDSFNEKLFF.

The DNA of the CDR3 is TGTGCCAGCAGCGTAGTCCAGGGATATTACACTGAAGCTTTCTTT. It is translated as CASSVVQGYYTEAFF. The rearrangement links TRBV9 to TRBJ1-1, with a tentative D call TRBD1 (5 bases). Trimming shortened V by 0 bases and J by 3 bases, and 12 bases separated the two germline ends. CDR3 length: 15 residues. The germline V gene has CDR1 SGDLS and CDR2 YYNGEE.

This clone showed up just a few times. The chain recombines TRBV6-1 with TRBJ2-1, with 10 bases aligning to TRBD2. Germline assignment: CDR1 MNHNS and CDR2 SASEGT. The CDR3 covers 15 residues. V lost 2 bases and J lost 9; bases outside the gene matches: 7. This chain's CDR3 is CASSETLAGVAEQFF. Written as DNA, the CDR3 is TGTGCCAGCAGTGAAACGCTAGCGGGAGTGGCTGAGCAGTTCTTC.

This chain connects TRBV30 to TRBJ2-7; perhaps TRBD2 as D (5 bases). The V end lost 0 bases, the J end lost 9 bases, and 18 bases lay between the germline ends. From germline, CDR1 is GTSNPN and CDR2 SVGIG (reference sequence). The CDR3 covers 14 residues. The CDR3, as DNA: TGTGCCTGGAGTGTGGTGGAGGAAAGGGTCGGGCAGTACTTC. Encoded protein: CAWSVVEERVGQYF. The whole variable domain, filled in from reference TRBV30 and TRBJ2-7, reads SQTIHQWPATLVQPVGSPLSLECTVEGTSNPNLYWYRQAAGRGLQLLFYSVGIGQISSEVPQNLSASRPQDRQFILSSKKLLLSDSGFYLCAWSVVEERVGQYFGPGTRLTVT.

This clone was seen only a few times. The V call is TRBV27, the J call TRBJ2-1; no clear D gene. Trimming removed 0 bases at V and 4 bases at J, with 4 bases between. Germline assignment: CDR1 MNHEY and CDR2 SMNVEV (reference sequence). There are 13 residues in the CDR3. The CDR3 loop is CASSLSYYNEQFF. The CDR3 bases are TGTGCCAGCAGTTTATCTTATTACAATGAGCAGTTCTTC.

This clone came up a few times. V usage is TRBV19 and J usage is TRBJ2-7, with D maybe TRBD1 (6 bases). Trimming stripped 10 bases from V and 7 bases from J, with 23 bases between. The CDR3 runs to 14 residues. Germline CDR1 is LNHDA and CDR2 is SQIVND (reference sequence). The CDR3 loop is CATAKETGGLEQYF. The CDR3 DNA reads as TGTGCCACCGCGAAGGAGACAGGTGGGCTTGAGCAGTACTTC.

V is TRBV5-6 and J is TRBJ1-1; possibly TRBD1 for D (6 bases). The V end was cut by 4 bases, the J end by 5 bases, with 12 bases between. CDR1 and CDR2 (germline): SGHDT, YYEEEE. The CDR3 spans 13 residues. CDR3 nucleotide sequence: TGTGCCAGCAGCCCACAGGGCCTAACTGAAGCTTTCTTT. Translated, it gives CASSPQGLTEAFF.

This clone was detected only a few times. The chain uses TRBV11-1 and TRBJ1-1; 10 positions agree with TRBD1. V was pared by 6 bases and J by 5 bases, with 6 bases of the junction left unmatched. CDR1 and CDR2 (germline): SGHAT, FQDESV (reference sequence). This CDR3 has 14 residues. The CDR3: CASRNRDRGTEAFF. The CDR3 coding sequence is TGTGCCAGCAGGAACCGGGACAGGGGTACTGAAGCTTTCTTT. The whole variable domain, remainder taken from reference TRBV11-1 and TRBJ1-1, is EAEVAQSPRYKITEKSQAVAFWCDPISGHATLYWYRQILGQGPELLVQFQDESVVDDSQLPKDRFSAERLKGVDSTLKIQPAELGDSAMYLCASRNRDRGTEAFFGQGTRLTVV.

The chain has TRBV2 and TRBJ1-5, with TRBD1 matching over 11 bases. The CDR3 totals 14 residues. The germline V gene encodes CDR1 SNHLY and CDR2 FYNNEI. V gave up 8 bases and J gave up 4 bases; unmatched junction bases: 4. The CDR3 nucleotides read TGTGCCAGCTCCGGGACAGGGGGAAATCAGCCCCAGCATTTT. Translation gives CASSGTGGNQPQHF. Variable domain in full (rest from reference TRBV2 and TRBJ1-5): EPEVTQTPSHQVTQMGQEVILRCVPISNHLYFYWYRQILGQKVEFLVSFYNNEISEKSEIFDDQFSVERPDGSNFTLKIRSTKLEDSAMYFCASSGTGGNQPQHFGDGTRLSIL.

The CDR3 DNA reads as TGTGCCAGCAGCGTTACAGGGGGCGGAGAGACCCAGTACTTC. Its translation: CASSVTGGGETQYF. The V and J genes are TRBV9 and TRBJ2-5; 9 bases line up with TRBD1. J gave up 4 bases and V 2 bases, and 3 bases lay outside the gene matches. This CDR3 spans 14 amino acids. Germline V gives CDR1 SGDLS, CDR2 YYNGEE. The full variable domain, with the rest looked up from reference TRBV9 and TRBJ2-5, is DSGVTQTPKHLITATGQRVTLRCSPRSGDLSVYWYQQSLDQGLQFLIQYYNGEERAKGNILERFSAQQFPDLHSELNLSSLELGDSALYFCASSVTGGGETQYFGPGTRLLVL.

CDR3 sequence reads: CASSEVSGTGFDEQYF. The CDR3 DNA sequence: TGTGCCAGCAGCGAAGTGAGCGGGACAGGGTTCGACGAGCAGTACTTC. V usage is TRBV5-5 and J usage is TRBJ2-7; TRBD1 matches 9 bases. This CDR3 region has 16 residues. CDR1 and CDR2 from the germline V gene are SGHKS and YYEKEE (reference sequence). V shed 4 bases and J 5 bases; nucleotides not matched to a gene: 13.

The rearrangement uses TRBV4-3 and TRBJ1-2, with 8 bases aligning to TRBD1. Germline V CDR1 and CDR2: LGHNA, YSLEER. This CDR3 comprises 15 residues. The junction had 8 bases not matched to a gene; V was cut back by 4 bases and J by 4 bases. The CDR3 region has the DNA TGCGCCAGCAGCCCTTATACAGGGGGACGCTATGGCTACACCTTC. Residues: CASSPYTGGRYGYTF.

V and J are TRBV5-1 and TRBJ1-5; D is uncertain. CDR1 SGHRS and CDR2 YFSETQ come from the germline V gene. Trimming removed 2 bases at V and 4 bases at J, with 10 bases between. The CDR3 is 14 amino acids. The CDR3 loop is CASSLSPGNQPQHF. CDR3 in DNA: TGCGCCAGCAGCTTATCACCGGGGAATCAGCCCCAGCATTTT.

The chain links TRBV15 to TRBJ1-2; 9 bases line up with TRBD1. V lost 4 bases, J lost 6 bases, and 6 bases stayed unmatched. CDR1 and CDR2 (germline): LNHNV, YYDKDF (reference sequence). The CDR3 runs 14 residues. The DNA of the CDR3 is TGTGCCACCAGCACCAGTCGGACAGGGGATGGCTACACCTTC. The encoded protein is CATSTSRTGDGYTF.